Listed here are 32 T cell receptor beta chains from one sample, sequenced in a study of cytomegalovirus exposure and HLA in healthy donors. PCR primers comprised 60 Vbeta and 13 Jbeta primers. The table came from immunoSEQ multiplex PCR; TCRdb's copy has only in-frame clones and leaves some out. There are 70,000 to 75,000 clones in the sample, with approximately 3.9% held by the top ten. What was sequenced was PBMCs. All receptors come from a female donor in good health and CMV-seropositive.

The J gene is TRBJ2-5, the V gene TRBV9; D gene unclear. The CDR3 consists of 14 residues. Germline V lookup: CDR1 SGDLS, CDR2 YYNGEE. Trimming stripped 0 bases from V and 0 bases from J, with 6 bases between. The CDR3 coding sequence is TGTGCCAGCAGCGTAGAAAGCTACCAAGAGACCCAGTACTTC. Amino acid sequence: CASSVESYQETQYF.

The gene calls are TRBV7-5 and TRBJ2-5; the table's D gene call, TRBD2, was not cross checked with the DNA. TRBV7-5 counts as a pseudogene. CDR3 length: 15 amino acids. DNA for the CDR3: TGTGCCAGAAGCTTAGAGAAACCCTCCGGGGAGACCCAGTACTTC. It yields the protein CARSLEKPSGETQYF.

DNA of the CDR3: TGTGCCAGCAGCGCTAGACAGGAATCGGTGGTATTAAACACCATATATTTT. It encodes CASSARQESVVLNTIYF. The chain employs TRBV5-5 and TRBJ1-3; TRBD1 might be the D (6 bases). The CDR3 is 17 amino acids. Germline loops: CDR1 SGHKS, CDR2 YYEKEE (reference sequence). V was shortened by 4 bases and J by 6 bases, with 23 bases between the two germline ends.

J is TRBJ1-1 and V is TRBV7-6, with 8 bases fitting TRBD1. V was pared by 5 bases and J by 7 bases, with 9 bases of the junction left unmatched. Per the germline V gene, CDR1 is SGHVS and CDR2 is FNYEAQ. The CDR3 sequence is 14 residues long. Here the CDR3 DNA reads TGTGCCAGCAGCATGAATCAAGGACAGGGTGAAGCTTTCTTT. Its protein product is CASSMNQGQGEAFF.

This chain uses TRBV28 with TRBJ1-5; D not certain. The V gene lost 4 bases and the J gene lost 4 bases, with 14 bases spanning the gap. Germline CDR1 and CDR2: MDHEN and SYDVKM. There are 15 residues in the CDR3. CDR3 sequence reads: CASSSLWRANQPQHF. DNA for the CDR3: TGTGCCAGCAGTTCGCTGTGGAGAGCTAATCAGCCCCAGCATTTT.

The chain has TRBV18 and TRBJ1-1, with a weak D call TRBD1 (5 bases). The CDR3 runs 14 residues. Per germline, CDR1 KGHSH and CDR2 LQKENI. Trimming took 3 bases from V and 4 from J, leaving 12 bases between them. This chain's CDR3 is CASSPRDWGTEAFF. The DNA for the CDR3 is TGTGCCAGCTCACCGAGGGACTGGGGCACTGAAGCTTTCTTT.

This rearrangement joins TRBV6-5 to TRBJ2-7; 9 bases are a match to TRBD1. Germline V gene data show CDR1 as MNHEY and CDR2 as SVGAGI. V lost 7 bases, J lost 0 bases, and 4 bases stayed unmatched. This CDR3 spans 14 amino acids. The DNA for the CDR3 is TGTGCCAGCACCACGGGACAGGGCTCCTACGAGCAGTACTTC. This codes for CASTTGQGSYEQYF.

CDR3 in DNA: TGTGCCAGCAGTTTTTCCCCCCGGGGTGGCTACACCTTC. Translation: CASSFSPRGGYTF. The chain couples TRBV27 to TRBJ1-2, with D unresolved. Deletions cut 3 bases from V and 7 bases from J, with 12 bases between. Per germline, CDR1 MNHEY and CDR2 SMNVEV (reference sequence). This CDR3 has 13 residues.

The CDR3 bases are TGTGCCAGCTCACCCAGACAGGGGGCCGGGGAGCTGTTTTTT. Its translation: CASSPRQGAGELFF. The J gene is TRBJ2-2, the V gene TRBV18; 9 nucleotides line up with TRBD1. CDR3 size: 14 residues. The V gene's germline CDR1 is KGHSH and CDR2 LQKENI. Trimming cost V 3 bases and J 6 bases; bases outside gene matches: 2.

The chain links TRBV6-1 to TRBJ2-5; 12 nucleotides match TRBD2. V shed 6 bases and J 5 bases; nucleotides not matched to a gene: 7. The CDR3 contains 15 residues. The germline V gene has CDR1 MNHNS and CDR2 SASEGT. The CDR3 region has the DNA TGTGCCAGCAGCCGTGCTAGCGGGGGGGCCGAGACCCAGTACTTC. Its translation: CASSRASGGAETQYF.

The chain links TRBV4-1 to TRBJ1-4; D ambiguous. The CDR3 is made up of 16 amino acids. Trimming pared 1 base from V and 8 bases from J, leaving 17 bases between. Germline V gene lookup returns CDR1 MGHRA and CDR2 YSYEKL. The CDR3 reads CASSQVTQRFGEKLFF. The CDR3 region has the DNA TGCGCCAGCAGCCAAGTGACCCAGAGGTTCGGGGAAAAACTGTTTTTT.

The chain combines TRBV5-1 with TRBJ1-5; 7 nucleotides agree with TRBD1. Germline V gives CDR1 SGHRS, CDR2 YFSETQ. The V and J ends lost 4 bases and 5 bases, in that order; junction bases with no gene match: 9. The CDR3 is 15 amino acids. The CDR3 DNA sequence: TGCGCCAGCAGCCCGGAGACAGGGTCCTATCAGCCCCAGCATTTT. Translating gives CASSPETGSYQPQHF. Filled out from reference TRBV5-1 and TRBJ1-5, the complete variable domain reads KAGVTQTPRYLIKTRGQQVTLSCSPISGHRSVSWYQQTPGQGLQFLFEYFSETQRNKGNFPGRFSGRQFSNSRSEMNVSTLELGDSALYLCASSPETGSYQPQHFGDGTRLSIL.

V and J are TRBV6-5 and TRBJ1-2, with 7 bases identical to TRBD1. The junction had 3 bases not matched to a gene; V was cut back by 6 bases and J by 2 bases. CDR1 is MNHEY, CDR2 SVGAGI, per germline. The CDR3 sequence is 13 residues long. CDR3 protein: CASRQQGNYGYTF. DNA of the CDR3: TGTGCCAGCAGACAACAGGGGAACTATGGCTACACCTTC.

This chain connects TRBV7-6 to TRBJ1-5, with TRBD1 identical over 9 bases. After removal of 0 bases from V and 1 base from J, the junction contained 4 bases not matched to a gene. This CDR3 has 17 amino acids. Germline V gene sequence: CDR1 SGHVS, CDR2 FNYEAQ. This CDR3 reads CASSLAPTGGSNQPQHF. CDR3 nucleotide sequence: TGTGCCAGCAGCTTAGCGCCGACAGGGGGGAGCAATCAGCCCCAGCATTTT.

The V call is TRBV13, the J call TRBJ2-7; D unresolved. The germline CDR1 and CDR2 sequences are PRHDT and FYEKMQ (reference sequence). V shed 0 bases and J shed 6 bases, with 3 bases lying between them. The CDR3 length is 11 residues. DNA for the CDR3: TGTGCCAGCAGCTTAGGCAGCGAGCAGTACTTC. Protein product: CASSLGSEQYF.

V and J are TRBV9 and TRBJ1-2, with D tentatively TRBD1 (5 bases). Germline V gene data show CDR1 as SGDLS and CDR2 as YYNGEE. Between the trimmed V and J ends, which lost 0 bases and 2 bases, there was a span of 8 bases. CDR3 length equals 14 residues. DNA of the CDR3: TGTGCCAGCAGCGTAGTTCCAGGGAACTATGGCTACACCTTC. This gives the protein CASSVVPGNYGYTF.

The chain employs TRBV29-1 and TRBJ2-2; a possible D gene is TRBD1 (5 bases). The germline CDR1 and CDR2 sequences are SQVTM and ANQGSEA. The CDR3 totals 12 residues. Trimming removed 3 bases from V and 7 bases from J, with 9 bases in between. CDR3 DNA sequence: TGCAGCGTTGAGTCAGGGATCGGGGAGCTGTTTTTT. As protein: CSVESGIGELFF.

V and J are TRBV6-1 and TRBJ1-2; TRBD1 agrees at 10 bases. The CDR3 totals 14 residues. Germline-derived CDR1 and CDR2 are MNHNS and SASEGT. After removal of 8 bases from V and 4 bases from J, the junction contained 7 bases not matched to a gene. In nucleotides, the CDR3 is TGTGCCAGCGTCCGGACAGGGGGGCCCTATGGCTACACCTTC. Encoded protein: CASVRTGGPYGYTF.

The gene calls are TRBV7-9 and TRBJ2-1; D is unclear. Germline CDR1 SEHNR, CDR2 FQNEAQ (reference sequence). V dropped 4 bases and J dropped 0 bases, with 7 bases sitting between them. This CDR3 is built from 14 residues. In DNA form, the CDR3 reads TGTGCCAGCAGCTACGGGTCCTCCTACAATGAGCAGTTCTTC. This codes for CASSYGSSYNEQFF.

The V call is TRBV5-1, the J call TRBJ2-7; 7 bases are a match to TRBD2. Germline CDR1 reads SGHRS; CDR2 reads YFSETQ. The CDR3 totals 15 residues. V trimming: 0 bases; J trimming: 1 base; junction bases outside the gene matches: 4. The chain's CDR3 is CASSLGLAGSYEQYF. DNA of the CDR3: TGCGCCAGCAGCTTGGGGTTAGCGGGTTCCTACGAGCAGTACTTC.

The chain links TRBV10-1 to TRBJ2-5; TRBD1 agrees at 8 bases. This CDR3 is 14 amino acids long. Germline values: CDR1 WNHNN, CDR2 SYGVQD (reference sequence). The trim removed 4 bases at V and 1 base at J, leaving 2 bases unmatched. The CDR3 reads CASSGDRSQETQYF. For the CDR3, the DNA is TGCGCCAGCAGTGGGGACAGGAGCCAAGAGACCCAGTACTTC.

The genes are TRBV18 and TRBJ1-1, with D maybe TRBD1 (6 bases). Germline CDR1 KGHSH, CDR2 LQKENI. Trimming stripped 4 bases from V and 0 bases from J, with 21 bases between. The CDR3 extends over 18 amino acids. As DNA, the CDR3 is TGTGCCAGCTCACAATCCCCATTCAGGGGCAGGTTGAACACTGAAGCTTTCTTT. Protein: CASSQSPFRGRLNTEAFF.

The chain recombines TRBV7-3 with TRBJ2-3; TRBD2 might be the D (7 bases). The CDR3 is made up of 15 amino acids. The germline CDR1 and CDR2 sequences are SGHTA and FQGTGA. V was shortened by 0 bases and J by 3 bases, with 10 bases between the two germline ends. CDR3 DNA sequence: TGTGCCAGCAGCTTAACAAAGGGGGGGACAGATACGCAGTATTTT. This sequence encodes CASSLTKGGTDTQYF.

The J gene is TRBJ2-7, the V gene TRBV5-4; no reliable D call. The V end lost 0 bases, the J end lost 2 bases, and 12 bases lay between the germline ends. CDR1 and CDR2 (germline): SGHNT, YYREEE (reference sequence). CDR3 length equals 15 residues. CDR3 region: CASSLAPSLTYEQYF. The CDR3 coding sequence is TGTGCCAGCAGCTTGGCACCCAGTCTCACCTACGAGCAGTACTTC.

The chain couples TRBV5-4 to TRBJ2-3; D not resolved. The CDR3 runs 14 residues. The ends were cut back, 2 bases at V and 6 bases at J, with 13 bases in the middle. The germline V gene encodes CDR1 SGHNT and CDR2 YYREEE (reference sequence). The CDR3 nucleotides read TGTGCCAGCAGCTTTCGTGGTAGCTCCGATACGCAGTATTTT. As protein: CASSFRGSSDTQYF.

The chain joins TRBV7-9 to TRBJ2-5; D is perhaps TRBD1 (6 bases). In germline, CDR1 is SEHNR, CDR2 FQNEAQ (reference sequence). The V gene lost 6 bases and the J gene lost 1 base, with 15 bases spanning the gap. This CDR3 is 15 amino acids long. The CDR3 here is CASRPRTALQETQYF. The CDR3 nucleotides are TGTGCCAGCAGACCTAGGACAGCACTCCAAGAGACCCAGTACTTC.

This rearrangement joins TRBV11-1 to TRBJ2-1; 9 nucleotides match TRBD1. CDR1 is SGHAT, CDR2 FQDESV, per germline (reference sequence). This CDR3 is 16 amino acids long. Trimming at V came to 6 bases and at J to 1 base, leaving 7 bases not matched to a gene. In nucleotides, the CDR3 is TGTGCCAGCAGAATACAGGGGGCGTCGTCCTACAATGAGCAGTTCTTC. It encodes CASRIQGASSYNEQFF.

The gene calls are TRBV7-9 and TRBJ2-5; TRBD2 matches 7 bases. Per the germline V gene, CDR1 is SEHNR and CDR2 is FQNEAQ (reference sequence). CDR3 length equals 15 residues. V shed 2 bases, J shed 4 bases, and the junction held 7 bases outside the gene matches. CDR3 nucleotide sequence: TGTGCCAGCAGCTTAACTCTAGCGGAGCTAGAGACCCAGTACTTC. This sequence encodes CASSLTLAELETQYF. Full variable domain (remainder filled in from reference TRBV7-9 and TRBJ2-5): DTGVSQNPRHKITKRGQNVTFRCDPISEHNRLYWYRQTLGQGPEFLTYFQNEAQLEKSRLLSDRFSAERPKGSFSTLEIQRTEQGDSAMYLCASSLTLAELETQYFGPGTRLLVL.

This rearrangement joins TRBV6-5 to TRBJ2-1; no reliable D call. The CDR3 is 12 residues long. The V end was cut by 2 bases, the J end by 7 bases, with 6 bases between. The germline CDR1 and CDR2 sequences are MNHEY and SVGAGI. The CDR3 coding sequence is TGTGCCAGCAGTTACCTCGGGAATGAGCAGTTCTTC. Translation gives CASSYLGNEQFF.

The V gene is TRBV4-1, the J gene TRBJ1-1; D is ambiguous. This CDR3 has 13 residues. V lost 1 base, J lost 5 bases, and 8 bases lay in between. Germline CDR1 and CDR2: MGHRA and YSYEKL. Written as DNA, the CDR3 is TGCGCCAGCAGCCAAGCCAGAGGAACTGAAGCTTTCTTT. Protein product: CASSQARGTEAFF.

CDR3 in DNA: TGCGCCAGCAGCTTGGAATGGGCGGGGTTCGATGAGCAGTTCTTC. This codes for CASSLEWAGFDEQFF. The chain couples TRBV5-1 to TRBJ2-1; possible D gene TRBD2, 6 bases. Germline V gives CDR1 SGHRS, CDR2 YFSETQ. V lost 0 bases to trimming and J lost 8 bases, with 15 bases between them. CDR3 length: 15 residues.

The gene calls are TRBV6-6 and TRBJ1-6; the D gene is possibly TRBD1 (5 bases). V lost 5 bases and J 0 bases, leaving 11 bases between the germline ends. Germline V gives CDR1 MNHNY, CDR2 SVGAGI (reference sequence). CDR3 length: 16 amino acids. The CDR3 loop reads CASSGAVSSYNSPLHF. Written as DNA, the CDR3 is TGTGCCAGCAGTGGGGCAGTGAGCTCCTATAATTCACCCCTCCACTTT.